The rows below give T cell receptor beta chains drawn from one sample of a study of preoperative IRX-2 immunotherapy in early breast cancer. The assay was immunoSEQ multiplex PCR, and TCRdb's table has in-frame clones only and misses some. Here the sample spans some 30,000 clones, 80% to 85% being singletons. Sequences were derived from lymph node tissue, sampled from a patient treated with IRX-2 immunotherapy. Receptors were obtained from a human donor with breast cancer. Each CDR3 is given with its conserved first and last residue. A D gene is named only where the DNA matches it firmly. The listing skips clone size in some rows; elsewhere it reads once, few, many or a size class.

clone_size,j_call,d_call,v_call,cdr3_nt,cdr3_aa
few,TRBJ2-3,.,TRBV18,TGTGCCAGCTCACCCCAGACAGGGAGGTCAGATACGCAGTATTTT,CASSPQTGRSDTQYF
.,TRBJ2-2,.,TRBV30,TGTGCCTGGAGTATAGGGGGGTATGACACCGGGGAGCTGTTTTTT,CAWSIGGYDTGELFF
.,TRBJ2-7,.,TRBV11-3,TGTGCCAGCAGCGCGGTCCTTACCGCCTACGAGCAGTACTTT,CASSAVLTAYEQYF
.,TRBJ1-2,TRBD1,TRBV18,TGTGCCAGCTCACGAACAGGGGGCAATGGCTACACCTTC,CASSRTGGNGYTF
few,TRBJ2-2,.,TRBV30,TGTGCCTGGAGGGGCAACCGACATCCTTACACCGGGGAGCTGTTTTTT,CAWRGNRHPYTGELFF
.,TRBJ1-1,.,TRBV28,TGTGCCAGCAGTAAAGGGAACACTGAAGCTTTCTTT,CASSKGNTEAFF
.,TRBJ1-4,TRBD1,TRBV25-1,TGTGCCAGCAGTGAATTTGCGGGACAGGGGAATGAAAAACTGTTTTTT,CASSEFAGQGNEKLFF
once,TRBJ1-1,.,TRBV6-8,TGTGCCAGCAGTTACAACAGGCAAAGCACTGAAGCTTTCTTT,CASSYNRQSTEAFF
.,TRBJ1-2,TRBD1,TRBV6-8,TGTGCCAGCAGTTACGACTTGACAGGGGCGTATGGCTACACCTTC,CASSYDLTGAYGYTF
.,TRBJ2-3,.,TRBV30,TGTGCCTGGGGGGTACGAGGGCTACCAGATACGCAGTATTTT,CAWGVRGLPDTQYF
.,TRBJ2-4,.,TRBV30,TGTGCCTGGAAGAAACTGGCCAAAAACATTCAGTACTTC,CAWKKLAKNIQYF
.,TRBJ2-1,TRBD1,TRBV6-4,TGTGCCAGCAGTGAAGCCGGGACAGGGTCTAGAGATGAGCAGTTCTTC,CASSEAGTGSRDEQFF
.,TRBJ2-7,.,TRBV28,TGTGCCAGCAGTTTCGGCAGATCCTACGAGCAGTACTTC,CASSFGRSYEQYF
.,TRBJ1-1,.,TRBV18,TGTGCCAGCTCACCACCTTCACAATACAACACTGAAGCTTTCTTT,CASSPPSQYNTEAFF
.,TRBJ1-1,.,TRBV6-8,TGTGCCAGCAGTCTAGACAGTTACACTGAAGCTTTCTTT,CASSLDSYTEAFF
once,TRBJ1-5,.,TRBV19,TGTGCCAGTAGGGAAAATGTAGGGGGCAATCAGCCCCAGCATTTT,CASRENVGGNQPQHF
.,TRBJ1-1,TRBD1,TRBV18,TGTGCCAGCTCACCACTCGACAGGGCCAACACTGAAGCTTTCTTT,CASSPLDRANTEAFF
.,TRBJ1-1,.,TRBV25-1,TGTGCCAGCAGTGGTGTGAGGGGCACTGAAGCTTTCTTT,CASSGVRGTEAFF
.,TRBJ2-1,.,TRBV19,TGTGCCAGTAGTATAGATGTCGGGATCAGCTCCTACAATGAGCAGTTCTTC,CASSIDVGISSYNEQFF
.,TRBJ2-1,TRBD1,TRBV15,TGTGCCACCAGCGGAGTCGGACAGGGATCCTACAATGAGCAGTTCTTC,CATSGVGQGSYNEQFF
.,TRBJ2-1,.,TRBV10-3,TGTGCCAGCGGGACGTCGAGCTCCTACAATGAGCAGTTCTTC,CASGTSSSYNEQFF
.,TRBJ1-3,.,TRBV1,TGCGCCAGCAGCCACACAGGGTCCTCTGGAAACACCATATATTTT,CASSHTGSSGNTIYF
.,TRBJ2-4,.,TRBV9,TGTGCCAGCAGCGTAGAGGCTTGGGACATTCAGTACTTC,CASSVEAWDIQYF
.,TRBJ1-3,.,TRBV6-8,TGTGCCAGCAGTTTACCTACTCGACAAATCTCTGGAAACACCATATATTTT,CASSLPTRQISGNTIYF